This record concerns one TCR beta chain sequence. The method was immunoSEQ multiplex PCR; TCRdb's version includes in-frame clones alone and lacks a portion of them. Of 540,000 or so clones listed, less than 90% are singletons. The data were taken from a study of blood T cell repertoires in COVID-19. Study background: COVID-19 samples collected from the United States, Italy and Spain covered acute and convalescent phases.

The germline V gene has CDR1 GTSNPN and CDR2 SVGIG (reference sequence). With 3 bases clipped from V and 13 bases from J, the junction kept 6 bases outside the gene matches. This CDR3 has 11 amino acids. What was sequenced was peripheral blood. The TCR comes from a woman aged 45-65 years with COVID-19, enrolled during active disease. The chain recombines TRBV30 with TRBJ2-4, with 7 bases fitting TRBD1. DNA of the CDR3: TGTGCCTGGAGGGGGACAGTGGTCCAGTACTTC. Its translation: CAWRGTVVQYF.